The TCR beta chain under discussion was sequenced for a study of shared clonotypes between healthy human individuals. Source study methods: ImmunoSEQ output lacked quality scores and full-length reads, limiting matched filtering. Method: immunoSEQ multiplex PCR; TCRdb's copy keeps in-frame clones and lacks some. V and J calls plus clone size are reproduced from that table; the DNA served to infer D and trimming. Of about 550,000 clones in the sample, over 95% were seen once. Findings of the study overall: Shared across four donors were roughly 4.7% of the naive CD4 clonotypes.

Naive CD8 cells lacked CD45RO, underwent positive selection for CCR7 and left out terminally differentiated effector memory CD45RA+ cells. Notes on this clone: Its antigen is currently unknown.

After removal of 6 bases from V and 4 bases from J, the junction contained 1 base not matched to a gene. Per the germline V gene, CDR1 is SEHNR and CDR2 is FQNEAQ (reference sequence). The CDR3 is 13 residues long. This sequence joins TRBV7-9 and TRBJ2-1, with 9 bases matching TRBD2. The receptor was isolated from a woman in her twenties or thirties in good health. The sample consisted of naive CD8+ T cells sorted from blood. As DNA, the CDR3 is TGTGCCAGCAGGACTAGCGGATACAATGAGCAGTTCTTC. Encoded protein: CASRTSGYNEQFF.